Sequencing of this T cell receptor (beta chain) was carried out in a study of T cell repertoires in cytomegalovirus infection. As to this clonotype: Its antigen is not known.

The V end was cut by 3 bases, the J end by 6 bases, with 11 bases between. Germline CDR1 and CDR2: SEHNR and FQNEAQ (reference sequence). The CDR3 is 13 amino acids. TCRdb independently ran MiXCR on the reads; one entry per CDR3 protein. Of 250,000 to 300,000 distinct CDR3 sequences in the sample, approximately 22% are singletons; the top ten hold roughly 20%. Study outcomes and limitations: HLA-C-restricted TCR beta clonotypes specific for CMV led the ex vivo response.

Sequenced material: cultured PBMCs, taken from culture after CMV antigen stimulation. The chain uses TRBV7-9 and TRBJ1-1; D gene ambiguous. This receptor was taken from a human donor in good health (CMV status not recorded). Some clones in this sample may be carry-over from other donors' samples. CDR3 DNA: TGTGCCAGCAGCTTTTTACGGAGTGCTGAAGCTTTCTTT. It yields the protein CASSFLRSAEAFF.